The present T cell receptor beta chain was sequenced within a study of early T cells in non-severe SARS-CoV-2 infection. On this clonotype itself: Antigen specificity is unknown.

Germline values: CDR1 SNHLY, CDR2 FYNNEI. Between the trimmed V and J ends, which lost 6 bases and 1 base, there was a span of 12 bases. This CDR3 region has 14 residues. Study observations and caveats: There was a bias toward anti-spike CD8 responses in VDJdb matching, which missed private and CD4 specificities.

Individual cDNA molecules received unique molecular identifiers. TCRdb called the 5' RACE reads again in MiXCR, with one record for every CDR3 protein. The table lists 56,000 or so distinct CDR3 sequences, roughly 10% of them singletons. Sample: whole blood. The chain uses TRBV2 and TRBJ1-1, with D possibly being TRBD1 (5 bases). The source of this sequence is an adult who was a healthcare worker with PCR-confirmed SARS-CoV-2 infection or an uninfected control (not recorded which). This CDR3 reads CASREVQGNTEAFF. Here the CDR3 DNA reads TGTGCCAGCAGAGAGGTGCAGGGGAACACTGAAGCTTTCTTT.